This T cell receptor beta chain was sequenced in a study of blood T cells in healthy people across ages. Then a second PCR, running about 6 to 11 cycles, was carried out with a sample-barcoded 5' primer and a J-beta primer mix. TCRdb called the 5' RACE reads again in MiXCR, with one record for every CDR3 protein. The sample lists around 1,500,000 distinct CDR3 sequences; 40% to 50% were seen once. Whole-study results and caveats: Relative to aged donors, long-lived donors carried more naive CD4+ cells and displayed higher diversity.

For this clonotype: The target antigen is unknown.

Trimming removed 5 bases from V and 6 bases from J, with 14 bases in between. The CDR3 extends over 15 amino acids. CDR1 LGHDT and CDR2 YNNKEL come from the germline V gene (reference sequence). What was sequenced was blood. The receptor's source is a woman younger than 35 in good health. The V call is TRBV3-1, the J call TRBJ1-6; D possibly corresponds to TRBD1 (6 bases). Here the CDR3 reads CASSSGGQGNSPLHF. Written as DNA, the CDR3 is TGTGCCAGCAGCTCTGGGGGGCAGGGTAATTCACCCCTCCACTTT.